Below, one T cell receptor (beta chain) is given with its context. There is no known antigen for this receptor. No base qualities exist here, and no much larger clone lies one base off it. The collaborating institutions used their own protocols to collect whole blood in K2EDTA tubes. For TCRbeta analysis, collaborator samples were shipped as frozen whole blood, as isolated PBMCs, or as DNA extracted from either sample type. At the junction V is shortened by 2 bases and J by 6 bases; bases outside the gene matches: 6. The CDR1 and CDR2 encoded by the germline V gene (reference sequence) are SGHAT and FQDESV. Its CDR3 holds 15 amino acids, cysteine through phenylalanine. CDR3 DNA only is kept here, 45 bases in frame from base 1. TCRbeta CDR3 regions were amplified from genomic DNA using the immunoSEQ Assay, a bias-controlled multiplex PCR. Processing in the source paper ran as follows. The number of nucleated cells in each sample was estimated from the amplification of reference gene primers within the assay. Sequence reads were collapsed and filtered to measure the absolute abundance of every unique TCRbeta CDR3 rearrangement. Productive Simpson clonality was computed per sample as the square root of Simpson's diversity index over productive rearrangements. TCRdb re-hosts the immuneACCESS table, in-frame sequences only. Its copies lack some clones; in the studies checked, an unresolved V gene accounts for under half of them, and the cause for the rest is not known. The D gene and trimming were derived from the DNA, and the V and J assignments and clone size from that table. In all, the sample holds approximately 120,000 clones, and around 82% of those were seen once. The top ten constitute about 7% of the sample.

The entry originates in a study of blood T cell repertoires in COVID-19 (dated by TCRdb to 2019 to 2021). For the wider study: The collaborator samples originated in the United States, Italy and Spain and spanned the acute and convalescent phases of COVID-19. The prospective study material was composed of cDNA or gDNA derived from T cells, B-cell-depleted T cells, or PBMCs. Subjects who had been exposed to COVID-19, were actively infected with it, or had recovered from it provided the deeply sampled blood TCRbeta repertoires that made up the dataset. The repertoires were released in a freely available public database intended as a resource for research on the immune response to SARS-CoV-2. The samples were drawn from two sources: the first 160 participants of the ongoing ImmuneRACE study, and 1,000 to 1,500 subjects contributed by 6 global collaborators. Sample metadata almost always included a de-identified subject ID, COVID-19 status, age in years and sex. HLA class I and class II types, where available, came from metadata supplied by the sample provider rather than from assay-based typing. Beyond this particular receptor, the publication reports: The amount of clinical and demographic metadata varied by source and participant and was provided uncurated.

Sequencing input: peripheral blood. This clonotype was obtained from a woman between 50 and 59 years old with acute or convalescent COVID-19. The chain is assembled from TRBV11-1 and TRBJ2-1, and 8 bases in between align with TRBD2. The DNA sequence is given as TGTGCCAGCAGCTTATATAGGACTAGCTTCAATGAGCAGTTCTTC. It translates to CASSLYRTSFNEQFF.